What follows are 32 T cell receptor beta chains derived from one specimen sequenced in a study of OX40 agonist ivuxolimab in advanced cancers. TCRdb's table, derived via immunoSEQ multiplex PCR, lists solely in-frame clones and lacks some. The sample includes some 44,000 clones, approximately 83% of them seen just once. Sequences were derived from CD4+ or CD8+ T cells sorted from blood, sampled in a trial of the OX40 agonist ivuxolimab. The receptors come from an adult with an advanced solid tumor such as melanoma, head and neck, liver or kidney cancer.

The chain is built from TRBV7-3 and TRBJ2-3; TRBD2 matches at 8 bases. This CDR3 contains 15 residues. Trimming cost V 4 bases and J 7 bases; bases outside gene matches: 10. Germline assignment: CDR1 SGHTA and CDR2 FQGTGA. CDR3 loop: CASSSSGGAEYTQYF. CDR3 coding DNA: TGTGCCAGCAGCTCCTCCGGGGGGGCGGAATATACGCAGTATTTT.

This sequence joins TRBV5-1 and TRBJ1-2, with 9 bases identical to TRBD1. The CDR3 has 13 residues. V shed 1 base and J 7 bases; nucleotides not matched to a gene: 2. Germline CDR1 SGHRS, CDR2 YFSETQ. This CDR3 reads CASSLPDRGGYTF. The CDR3 region has the DNA TGCGCCAGCAGCTTGCCGGACAGGGGTGGCTACACCTTC.

This clone was recorded a few times. The chain employs TRBV7-2 and TRBJ1-6; D perhaps matches TRBD1 (6 bases). Looked up from germline, CDR1 is SGHTA and CDR2 is FQGNSA. V was cut by 2 bases and J by 7 bases, with 15 bases left in between. The CDR3 spans 16 residues. The CDR3 DNA reads as TGTGCCAGCAGCTTACTAGGACAGAGACTCAATTCACCCCTCCACTTT. Translating it yields CASSLLGQRLNSPLHF.

This chain links TRBV6-5 with TRBJ2-7; perhaps TRBD2 as D (6 bases). Between the trimmed V and J ends, which lost 6 bases and 9 bases, there was a span of 18 bases. CDR1 and CDR2 (germline): MNHEY, SVGAGI. The CDR3 has 13 residues. Here the CDR3 reads CASRRGRLGGQYF. The CDR3, as DNA: TGTGCCAGCAGGCGGGGTCGGCTGGGCGGGCAGTACTTC.

This clone was observed a single time. The chain carries TRBV29-1 and TRBJ1-1, with TRBD1 identical over 7 bases. The junction had 17 bases not matched to a gene; V was cut back by 4 bases and J by 3 bases. Germline V gene lookup returns CDR1 SQVTM and CDR2 ANQGSEA. The CDR3 sequence is 17 residues long. CDR3 sequence reads: CSVGGRQGFNKDTEAFF. Written as DNA, the CDR3 is TGCAGCGTTGGGGGGCGACAGGGATTTAATAAGGACACTGAAGCTTTCTTT.

This clone appeared a single time. The rearrangement uses TRBV2 and TRBJ1-5, with TRBD1 matching 7 bases. The V gene end was trimmed by 6 bases and the J gene end by 3 bases; junction bases not matched to a gene: 5. CDR1 and CDR2 from the germline V gene are SNHLY and FYNNEI. This CDR3 contains 14 residues. CDR3 bases: TGTGCCAGCAGCCCGGACAGGAACAATCAGCCCCAGCATTTT. This sequence encodes CASSPDRNNQPQHF.

V usage is TRBV10-3 and J usage is TRBJ2-7; 12 nucleotides line up with TRBD2. The CDR3 loop spans 16 amino acids. V lost 6 bases, J lost 0 bases, and 6 bases stayed unmatched. CDR1 and CDR2 (germline): ENHRY, SYGVKD. CDR3 amino acids: CAIRTSGGLHSYEQYF. The CDR3 nucleotides are TGTGCCATCAGAACTAGCGGGGGGTTGCACTCCTACGAGCAGTACTTC.

The rearrangement joins TRBV18 to TRBJ1-6, with 11 bases matching TRBD1. The V and J ends lost 5 bases and 7 bases, in that order; junction bases with no gene match: 4. CDR3 length equals 15 residues. CDR1 is KGHSH, CDR2 LQKENI, per germline. CDR3 loop: CASSSGQGDNSPLHF. In nucleotides, the CDR3 is TGTGCCAGCTCATCGGGACAGGGGGACAATTCACCCCTCCACTTT. Complete variable domain (other parts from reference TRBV18 and TRBJ1-6): NAGVMQNPRHLVRRRGQEARLRCSPMKGHSHVYWYRQLPEEGLKFMVYLQKENIIDESGMPKERFSAEFPKEGPSILRIQQVVRGDSAAYFCASSSGQGDNSPLHFGNGTRLTVT.

The chain uses TRBV10-3 and TRBJ2-1; TRBD2 agrees at 8 bases. V lost 4 bases to trimming and J lost 4 bases; unmatched junction nucleotides: 9. This CDR3 region has 16 residues. Germline CDR1 is ENHRY and CDR2 is SYGVKD. The CDR3 spells CAISGASSGGYNEQFF. CDR3 DNA sequence: TGTGCCATCAGTGGGGCTTCCAGCGGGGGTTACAATGAGCAGTTCTTC.

The rearrangement joins TRBV2 to TRBJ2-1; D possibly corresponds to TRBD2 (6 bases). This CDR3 has 14 residues. V dropped 2 bases and J dropped 6 bases, with 11 bases sitting between them. The germline CDR1 and CDR2 sequences are SNHLY and FYNNEI. DNA for the CDR3: TGTGCCAGCAGTGAAAGGAGGGTTGGCAATGAGCAGTTCTTC. Protein sequence: CASSERRVGNEQFF.

This chain joins TRBV7-9 and TRBJ2-5; a possible D gene is TRBD1 (6 bases). The V end lost 5 bases, the J end lost 3 bases, and 10 bases lay between the germline ends. The germline CDR1 and CDR2 sequences are SEHNR and FQNEAQ (reference sequence). The CDR3 has 13 amino acids. CDR3 DNA sequence: TGTGCCAGCAGCGTAGGGGGAAAAGAGACCCAGTACTTC. Translation: CASSVGGKETQYF.

The chain recombines TRBV5-4 with TRBJ1-3; TRBD1 aligns across 8 bases. The CDR3 runs to 15 residues. CDR1 is SGHNT, CDR2 YYREEE, per germline (reference sequence). V lost 4 bases and J lost 2; bases outside the gene matches: 5. The chain's CDR3 is CASSLQGVAGNTIYF. The CDR3 bases are TGTGCCAGCAGCCTACAGGGGGTGGCTGGAAACACCATATATTTT.

The chain is built from TRBV5-1 and TRBJ2-2; D remains unclear. CDR3 length equals 16 residues. The V end was cut by 0 bases, the J end by 5 bases, with 14 bases between. Germline CDR1 reads SGHRS; CDR2 reads YFSETQ. CDR3 nucleotides: TGCGCCAGCAGCTTGGCCTTTGGGGAATTGACCGGGGAGCTGTTTTTT. Its translation is CASSLAFGELTGELFF.

The chain recombines TRBV7-7 with TRBJ1-3; no firm D call. The V gene's germline CDR1 is SSHAT and CDR2 FNYEAQ (reference sequence). The ends were cut back, 1 base at V and 7 bases at J, with 8 bases in the middle. CDR3 length: 13 residues. CDR3 sequence reads: CASSLVGRNTIYF. The CDR3 DNA sequence: TGTGCCAGCAGCTTAGTTGGGAGGAACACCATATATTTT.

The rearrangement links TRBV5-4 to TRBJ1-1, with 7 bases lining up with TRBD1. Germline values: CDR1 SGHNT, CDR2 YYREEE (reference sequence). The V segment lost 4 bases and the J segment 0 bases; nucleotides outside the gene matches: 9. This CDR3 spans 16 amino acids. Written as DNA, the CDR3 is TGTGCCAGCAGCCCGGATCCGGGACAGATGAACACTGAAGCTTTCTTT. This translates into CASSPDPGQMNTEAFF.

The chain has TRBV9 and TRBJ2-2; 11 bases align to TRBD2. Trimming at V came to 3 bases and at J to 4 bases, leaving 8 bases not matched to a gene. The CDR3 runs 17 residues. Germline V gives CDR1 SGDLS, CDR2 YYNGEE. DNA of the CDR3: TGTGCCAGCAGCGGTAGCGGGAGGGTCCGCGGCACCGGGGAGCTGTTTTTT. It yields the protein CASSGSGRVRGTGELFF.

The gene calls are TRBV5-1 and TRBJ2-7; D is ambiguous. The germline V and J ends were trimmed by 0 bases and 2 bases, with 18 bases remaining between them. This CDR3 region has 17 residues. Germline CDR1 and CDR2: SGHRS and YFSETQ. The CDR3 sequence: CASSLASTATTTYEQYF. The CDR3 nucleotides read TGCGCCAGCAGCTTGGCTTCTACAGCAACTACCACCTACGAGCAGTACTTC.

This rearrangement joins TRBV5-1 to TRBJ2-1, with 10 nucleotides matching TRBD2. V was clipped by 0 bases and J by 0 bases; unmatched bases: 3. The germline V gene encodes CDR1 SGHRS and CDR2 YFSETQ. CDR3 length: 17 residues. The CDR3 sequence: CASSLVPSGSSYNEQFF. CDR3 nucleotides: TGCGCCAGCAGCTTGGTTCCTAGCGGGAGCTCCTACAATGAGCAGTTCTTC.

The chain combines TRBV6-6 with TRBJ1-2; 7 bases line up with TRBD1. With V trimmed by 5 bases and J by 6 bases, 9 bases remained unmatched. There are 14 residues in the CDR3. Per the germline V gene, CDR1 is MNHNY and CDR2 is SVGAGI (reference sequence). The CDR3 DNA reads TGTGCCAGCAGTCGAACTGGACAGGTCGATGGCTACACCTTC. It codes for CASSRTGQVDGYTF.

The CDR3 nucleotides are TGTGCCAGCAGCTTTAGCGGACAGGCAAATCAGCCCCAGCATTTT. This sequence encodes CASSFSGQANQPQHF. V is TRBV7-7 and J is TRBJ1-5; TRBD1 aligns across 7 bases. V trimming: 3 bases; J trimming: 4 bases; junction bases outside the gene matches: 6. The CDR3 runs 15 residues. Per germline, CDR1 SSHAT and CDR2 FNYEAQ (reference sequence).

In the case of this clone: The same CDR3 also results from other DNA sequences found in this sample. The gene calls are TRBV30 and TRBJ1-6; no reliable D call. The CDR3 extends over 15 amino acids. Germline loops: CDR1 GTSNPN, CDR2 SVGIG (reference sequence). Trimming took 0 bases from V and 2 from J, leaving 8 bases between them. The CDR3 sequence: CAWSVRGTYNSPLHF. DNA for the CDR3: TGTGCCTGGAGTGTACGAGGAACCTATAATTCACCCCTCCACTTT.

The sample holds one count of this clone. The chain is built from TRBV19 and TRBJ2-2; the D gene is possibly TRBD2 (5 bases). The CDR3 extends over 14 amino acids. Germline V lookup: CDR1 LNHDA, CDR2 SQIVND (reference sequence). V lost 10 bases and J lost 6, with 18 bases in between. The CDR3 loop is CATLPRLAAGELFF. The DNA of the CDR3 is TGTGCCACCCTTCCCCGGCTAGCCGCCGGGGAGCTGTTTTTT.

The chain is built from TRBV5-1 and TRBJ2-1; D not certain. Trimming shortened V by 0 bases and J by 2 bases, and 9 bases separated the two germline ends. CDR3 length: 15 amino acids. Germline CDR1 and CDR2: SGHRS and YFSETQ. CDR3 sequence (DNA): TGCGCCAGCAGCTTGGAGTCTAATCCCTACAATGAGCAGTTCTTC. Protein product: CASSLESNPYNEQFF.

The gene calls are TRBV6-5 and TRBJ2-7; 9 bases align to TRBD2. The CDR3 has 14 amino acids. J gave up 3 bases and V 8 bases, and 8 bases lay outside the gene matches. CDR1 is MNHEY and CDR2 is SVGAGI in the germline V gene. The chain's CDR3 is CASQNGLANYEQYF. CDR3 coding DNA: TGTGCCAGCCAAAACGGACTAGCGAACTACGAGCAGTACTTC.

The gene calls are TRBV7-9 and TRBJ2-1; D gene unclear. V was shortened by 4 bases and J by 9 bases, with 13 bases between the two germline ends. Germline CDR1 is SEHNR and CDR2 is FQNEAQ (reference sequence). The CDR3 has 13 residues. This CDR3 is CASSSYPPGEQFF. The CDR3 region has the DNA TGTGCCAGCAGCTCGTACCCCCCGGGTGAGCAGTTCTTC.

The CDR3 spells CASGLASKDREWGNTIYF. DNA for the CDR3: TGTGCTAGTGGTTTGGCCTCCAAGGACAGGGAGTGGGGAAACACCATATATTTT. V gene TRBV12-5 combines with J gene TRBJ1-3, with 8 bases aligning to TRBD1. The germline CDR1 and CDR2 sequences are LGHNT and FRNRAP. The CDR3 consists of 18 residues. Trimming cost V 1 base and J 4 bases; bases outside gene matches: 12.

This clone was detected once. The rearrangement links TRBV4-1 to TRBJ1-5, with no clear D. Germline CDR1 and CDR2: MGHRA and YSYEKL. The V end was cut by 1 base, the J end by 1 base, with 14 bases between. The CDR3 is made up of 17 amino acids. CDR3 loop: CASSQARPSGSNQPQHF. The CDR3 nucleotides read TGCGCCAGCAGCCAAGCCCGACCTAGTGGGAGCAATCAGCCCCAGCATTTT.

DNA of the CDR3: TGCGCCAGCAGCCTTTTACCAGGCCTCGCCTACAATGAGCAGTTCTTC. Encoded protein: CASSLLPGLAYNEQFF. The genes are TRBV4-1 and TRBJ2-1; no clear D gene. Between the trimmed V and J ends, which lost 4 bases and 2 bases, there was a span of 15 bases. Per germline, CDR1 MGHRA and CDR2 YSYEKL. The CDR3 length is 16 residues.

V and J are TRBV5-8 and TRBJ1-2, with 8 bases that match TRBD1. The V gene end was trimmed by 4 bases and the J gene end by 4 bases; junction bases not matched to a gene: 6. Per germline, CDR1 SGHTS and CDR2 YDEGEE. CDR3 length: 14 residues. CDR3 sequence: CASSTRDRSYGYTF. The CDR3 region has the DNA TGTGCCAGCAGCACCCGGGACAGGTCCTATGGCTACACCTTC.

Written as DNA, the CDR3 is TGTGCCAGCAGCCTGACTAGCGGCGCCTACAATGAGCAGTTCTTC. This gives the protein CASSLTSGAYNEQFF. The chain joins TRBV7-3 to TRBJ2-1, with TRBD2 identical over 9 bases. Germline trimming cut 5 bases from V and 2 bases from J; bases unmatched to any gene: 4. The CDR3 consists of 15 residues. Germline lookup yields CDR1 SGHTA and CDR2 FQGTGA.

The chain recombines TRBV2 with TRBJ1-4; a weak D match, TRBD1 (5 bases). Germline CDR1 SNHLY, CDR2 FYNNEI. CDR3 length: 13 residues. V lost 7 bases and J 4 bases, leaving 10 bases between the germline ends. CDR3 in DNA: TGTGCCAGCAAGGGGCAAAGTAATGAAAAACTGTTTTTT. This codes for CASKGQSNEKLFF.

The chain links TRBV30 to TRBJ2-2, with 8 bases identical to TRBD1. In germline, CDR1 is GTSNPN, CDR2 SVGIG (reference sequence). V shed 5 bases and J 4 bases; nucleotides not matched to a gene: 9. The CDR3 runs 15 residues. CDR3 in amino acids: CAWAPGQVFTGELFF. The CDR3, as DNA: TGTGCCTGGGCCCCGGGACAGGTCTTCACCGGGGAGCTGTTTTTT.